The next 8 T cell receptor beta chains were all read from a single sample in a study of T cells in localized non-small cell lung cancer. This table comes from immunoSEQ multiplex PCR, and its TCRdb copy is limited to in-frame clones, with some not included. The sample records 15,000 to 25,000 clones, around nine tenths being singletons. Sequenced here: peripheral blood, sampled before any cancer treatment. These receptor sequences come from a male donor aged 60 or older with stage I squamous cell lung carcinoma.

The J gene is TRBJ2-7, the V gene TRBV28, with a possible D match to TRBD2 (6 bases). The CDR3 runs 14 residues. Germline loops: CDR1 MDHEN, CDR2 SYDVKM. Trimming took 6 bases from V and 1 from J, leaving 13 bases between them. The CDR3 DNA is TGTGCCAGCAGCCCGGCGGGGCAGTCCTACGAGCAGTACTTC. Residues: CASSPAGQSYEQYF.

CDR3 nucleotides: TGTGCCAGCAGCTTAACTGGGACAGAGAACTATGGCTACACCTTC. Its protein product is CASSLTGTENYGYTF. The chain has TRBV7-2 and TRBJ1-2, with 7 bases lining up with TRBD1. CDR1 SGHTA and CDR2 FQGNSA come from the germline V gene. This CDR3 is 15 amino acids long. V shed 2 bases, J shed 2 bases, and the junction held 5 bases outside the gene matches.

With respect to this clone: Other DNA sequences of this sample code for an identical CDR3. The J gene is TRBJ1-1, the V gene TRBV7-9; tentative D call: TRBD1 (6 bases). V gave up 5 bases and J gave up 1 base, with 8 bases separating them. Germline CDR1 and CDR2: SEHNR and FQNEAQ (reference sequence). CDR3 size: 13 residues. CDR3 nucleotide sequence: TGTGCCAGCAGCCCGACAGGGAACACTGAAGCTTTCTTT. Its protein is CASSPTGNTEAFF.

The CDR3 is CAIWPGEGGTDGYTF. The CDR3, as DNA: TGTGCCATCTGGCCAGGGGAAGGAGGTACAGATGGCTACACCTTC. The V and J genes are TRBV10-3 and TRBJ1-2; D is possibly TRBD1 (6 bases). The CDR3 runs 15 residues. V was trimmed by 8 bases and J by 6 bases, leaving 22 bases between them. Germline V gene lookup returns CDR1 ENHRY and CDR2 SYGVKD.

This clone has only a few counts. The V and J genes are TRBV27 and TRBJ2-5, with TRBD2 as a possible D gene (6 bases). This CDR3 is built from 15 residues. CDR1 MNHEY and CDR2 SMNVEV come from the germline V gene (reference sequence). V dropped 6 bases and J dropped 3 bases, with 17 bases sitting between them. This CDR3 is CASSSAPGEEETQYF. The CDR3 nucleotides read TGTGCCAGCAGCTCCGCCCCGGGGGAGGAAGAGACCCAGTACTTC.

The chain links TRBV19 to TRBJ2-3; 7 positions agree with TRBD1. The CDR3 runs to 14 residues. The V segment lost 3 bases and the J segment 4 bases; nucleotides outside the gene matches: 4. Germline-derived CDR1 and CDR2 are LNHDA and SQIVND (reference sequence). CDR3 in amino acids: CASSMTGWADTQYF. CDR3 nucleotides: TGTGCCAGTAGTATGACAGGGTGGGCAGATACGCAGTATTTT.

This chain joins TRBV6-5 and TRBJ2-3; 7 bases map to TRBD2. There are 15 residues in the CDR3. The J segment lost 2 bases and the V segment lost 6 bases, leaving 8 bases of the junction unmatched. CDR1 is MNHEY and CDR2 is SVGAGI in the germline V gene. The CDR3 nucleotides are TGTGCCAGCAGGGGGGGAGGGGCTGACACAGATACGCAGTATTTT. Its protein product is CASRGGGADTDTQYF.

The chain links TRBV13 to TRBJ2-3; D is possibly TRBD2 (6 bases). V shed 4 bases and J shed 3 bases, with 11 bases lying between them. CDR1 and CDR2 from the germline V gene are PRHDT and FYEKMQ (reference sequence). The CDR3 is made up of 14 amino acids. This CDR3 reads CASSSPLATDTQYF. The CDR3 bases are TGTGCCAGCAGCTCACCACTAGCAACAGATACGCAGTATTTT.